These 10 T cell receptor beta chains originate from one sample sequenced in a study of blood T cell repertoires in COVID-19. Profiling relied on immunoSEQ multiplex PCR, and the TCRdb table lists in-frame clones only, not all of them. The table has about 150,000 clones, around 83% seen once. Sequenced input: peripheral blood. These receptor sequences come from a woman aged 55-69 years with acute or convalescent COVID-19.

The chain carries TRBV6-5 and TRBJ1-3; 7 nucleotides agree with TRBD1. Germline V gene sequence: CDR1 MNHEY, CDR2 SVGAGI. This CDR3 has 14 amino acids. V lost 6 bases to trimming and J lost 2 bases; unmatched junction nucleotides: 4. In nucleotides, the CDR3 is TGTGCCAGCAGACCGGGACAGACTGGAAACACCATATATTTT. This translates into CASRPGQTGNTIYF.

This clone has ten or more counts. The CDR3 DNA reads TGTGCCAGCAGCATCGGAAACACCATATATTTT. This translates into CASSIGNTIYF. The chain carries TRBV2 and TRBJ1-3, with D unclear. Per germline, CDR1 SNHLY and CDR2 FYNNEI. V was cut by 6 bases and J by 4 bases, with 4 bases left in between. This CDR3 is built from 11 residues.

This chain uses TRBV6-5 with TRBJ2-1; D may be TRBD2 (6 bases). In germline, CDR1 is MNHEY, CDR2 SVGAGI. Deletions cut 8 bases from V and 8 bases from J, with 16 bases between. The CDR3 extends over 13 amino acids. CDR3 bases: TGTGCCAGCCTTTCCGGGACTTTATATGAGCAGTTCTTC. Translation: CASLSGTLYEQFF.

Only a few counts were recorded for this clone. CDR3 DNA: TGTGCCAGCTCACCAGAAGGCTCGAGGTATGGCTACACCTTC. As protein: CASSPEGSRYGYTF. The V gene is TRBV18, the J gene TRBJ1-2; D uncertain. This CDR3 contains 14 residues. In germline, CDR1 is KGHSH, CDR2 LQKENI. V gave up 2 bases and J gave up 5 bases, with 12 bases separating them.

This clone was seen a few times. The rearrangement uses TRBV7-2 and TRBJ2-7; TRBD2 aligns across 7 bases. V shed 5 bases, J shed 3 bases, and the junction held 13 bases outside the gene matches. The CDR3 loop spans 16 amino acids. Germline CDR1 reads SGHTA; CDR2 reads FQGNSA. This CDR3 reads CASSPELGRGGYEQYF. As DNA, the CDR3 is TGTGCCAGCAGCCCCGAATTGGGGAGGGGCGGCTACGAGCAGTACTTC.

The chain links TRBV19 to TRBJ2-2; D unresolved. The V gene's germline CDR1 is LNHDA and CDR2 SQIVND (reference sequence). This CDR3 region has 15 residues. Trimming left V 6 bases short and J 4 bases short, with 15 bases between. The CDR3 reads CASRTSSVRTGELFF. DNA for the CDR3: TGTGCCAGTAGAACCTCCTCGGTGCGCACCGGGGAGCTGTTTTTT.

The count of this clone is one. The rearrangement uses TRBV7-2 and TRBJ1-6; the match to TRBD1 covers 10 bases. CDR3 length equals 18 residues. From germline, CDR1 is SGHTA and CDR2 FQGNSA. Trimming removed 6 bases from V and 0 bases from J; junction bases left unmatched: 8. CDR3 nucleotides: TGTGCCAGCAGTAGAAGGGACAGGGGAAGCTCCTATAATTCACCCCTCCACTTT. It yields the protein CASSRRDRGSSYNSPLHF.

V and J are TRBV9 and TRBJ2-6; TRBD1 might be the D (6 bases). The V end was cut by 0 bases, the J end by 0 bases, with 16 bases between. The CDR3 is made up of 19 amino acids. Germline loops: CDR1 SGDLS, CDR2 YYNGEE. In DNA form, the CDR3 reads TGTGCCAGCAGCGTAGACCGGGACAAAGGTCTCTCTGGGGCCAACGTCCTGACTTTC. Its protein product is CASSVDRDKGLSGANVLTF.

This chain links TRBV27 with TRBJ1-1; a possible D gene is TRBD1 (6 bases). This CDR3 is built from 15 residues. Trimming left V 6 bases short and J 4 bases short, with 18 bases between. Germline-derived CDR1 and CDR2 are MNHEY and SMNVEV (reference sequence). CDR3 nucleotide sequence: TGTGCCAGCAGCCCCCCCCGGGGGGGCCTCACTGAAGCTTTCTTT. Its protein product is CASSPPRGGLTEAFF.

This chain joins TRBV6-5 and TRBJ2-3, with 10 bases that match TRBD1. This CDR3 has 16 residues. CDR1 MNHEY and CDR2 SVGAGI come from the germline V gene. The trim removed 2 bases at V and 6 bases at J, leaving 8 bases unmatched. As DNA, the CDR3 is TGTGCCAGCAGTTACGGCAGGACAGGGGGGAGGGATACGCAGTATTTT. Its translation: CASSYGRTGGRDTQYF.